This TCR beta chain was observed in a study of T cell changes during pregnancy in multiple sclerosis. Method: immunoSEQ multiplex PCR; TCRdb's copy keeps in-frame clones and lacks some. The sample consists of about 36,000 clones, 91% of them appearing once. V was pared by 3 bases and J by 2 bases, with 5 bases of the junction left unmatched. CDR1 SGHTA and CDR2 FQGNSA come from the germline V gene. The CDR3 is 15 amino acids. The sequence came from a female donor in good health, enrolled as a control in a pregnancy study. The chain joins TRBV7-2 to TRBJ2-5, with 8 bases identical to TRBD1. Here the sequenced sample was CD4+ T cells from peripheral blood mononuclear cells, taken in the second trimester of pregnancy. CDR3 sequence reads: CASSLMGQVQETQYF. The CDR3, as DNA: TGTGCCAGCAGCTTGATGGGACAGGTTCAAGAGACCCAGTACTTC.